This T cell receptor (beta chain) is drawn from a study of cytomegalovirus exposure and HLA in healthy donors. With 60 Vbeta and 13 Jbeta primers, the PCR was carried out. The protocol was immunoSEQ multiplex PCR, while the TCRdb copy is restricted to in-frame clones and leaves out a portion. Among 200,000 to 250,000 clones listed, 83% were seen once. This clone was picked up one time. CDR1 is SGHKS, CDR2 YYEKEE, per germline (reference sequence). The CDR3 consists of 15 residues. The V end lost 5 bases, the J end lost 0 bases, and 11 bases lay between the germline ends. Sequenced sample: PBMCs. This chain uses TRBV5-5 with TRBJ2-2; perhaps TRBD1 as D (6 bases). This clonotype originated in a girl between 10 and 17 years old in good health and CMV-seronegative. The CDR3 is CASRTGHANTGELFF. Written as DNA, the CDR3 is TGTGCCAGCAGGACGGGACATGCGAACACCGGGGAGCTGTTTTTT.